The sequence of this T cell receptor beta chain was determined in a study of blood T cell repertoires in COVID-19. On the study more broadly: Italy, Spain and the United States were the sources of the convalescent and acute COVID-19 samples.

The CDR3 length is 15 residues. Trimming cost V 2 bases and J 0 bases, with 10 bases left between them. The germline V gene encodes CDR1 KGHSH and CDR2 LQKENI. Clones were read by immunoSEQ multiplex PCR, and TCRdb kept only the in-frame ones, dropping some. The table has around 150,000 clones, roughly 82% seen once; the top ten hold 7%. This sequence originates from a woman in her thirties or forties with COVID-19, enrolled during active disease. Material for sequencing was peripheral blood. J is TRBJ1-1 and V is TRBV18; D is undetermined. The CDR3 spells CASSPRESMNTEAFF. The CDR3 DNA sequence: TGTGCCAGCTCACCAAGGGAGAGCATGAACACTGAAGCTTTCTTT.